This passage covers 24 T cell receptor beta chains from one sample sequenced in a study of cytomegalovirus exposure and HLA in healthy donors. With 60 Vbeta and 13 Jbeta primers, the PCR was carried out. The protocol was immunoSEQ multiplex PCR, while the TCRdb copy is restricted to in-frame clones and leaves out a portion. The data show 150,000 or so clones, with almost 80% seen just once and roughly 0.7% held by the top ten. The sample taken for sequencing was PBMCs. These receptors were collected from a male donor in good health and CMV-seronegative.

The genes are TRBV5-8 and TRBJ1-6; TRBD1 matches 7 bases. The CDR3 has 15 amino acids. Trimming took 5 bases from V and 5 from J; bases not matched to a gene: 7. The germline V gene has CDR1 SGHTS and CDR2 YDEGEE. The CDR3 protein is CASRATGTDNSPLHF. CDR3 nucleotides: TGTGCCAGCAGAGCGACCGGGACAGATAATTCACCCCTCCACTTT. The full variable domain, with the rest looked up from reference TRBV5-8 and TRBJ1-6, is EAGVTQSPTHLIKTRGQQATLRCSPISGHTSVYWYQQALGLGLQFLLWYDEGEERNRGNFPPRFSGRQFPNYSSELNVNALELEDSALYLCASRATGTDNSPLHFGNGTRLTVT.

This chain's CDR3 is CASSLGGQVQETQYF. CDR3 in DNA: TGCGCCAGCAGCTTGGGGGGACAGGTCCAAGAGACCCAGTACTTC. This chain joins TRBV5-1 and TRBJ2-5, with TRBD1 identical over 8 bases. From germline, CDR1 is SGHRS and CDR2 YFSETQ. J lost 1 base, V lost 0 bases, and 2 bases had no gene match. This CDR3 has 15 amino acids.

The chain is built from TRBV7-8 and TRBJ1-1, with no clear D. V was cut by 2 bases and J by 1 base, with 11 bases left in between. CDR3 length equals 15 residues. Germline-derived CDR1 and CDR2 are SGHVS and FQNEAQ. The CDR3: CASSLRMGRNTEAFF. The CDR3 nucleotides are TGTGCCAGCAGCTTACGGATGGGCAGGAACACTGAAGCTTTCTTT. Complete variable domain (other parts from reference TRBV7-8 and TRBJ1-1): GAGVSQSPRYKVAKRGQDVALRCDPISGHVSLFWYQQALGQGPEFLTYFQNEAQLDKSGLPSDRFFAERPEGSVSTLKIQRTQQEDSAVYLCASSLRMGRNTEAFFGQGTRLTVV.

The chain joins TRBV6-5 to TRBJ1-3; possibly TRBD1 for D (6 bases). From germline, CDR1 is MNHEY and CDR2 SVGAGI. The V end lost 0 bases, the J end lost 4 bases, and 13 bases lay between the germline ends. The CDR3 length is 16 residues. The DNA for the CDR3 is TGTGCCAGCAGTTACTCCAAACAGGGCTTCGGAAACACCATATATTTT. Protein sequence: CASSYSKQGFGNTIYF.

The V and J genes are TRBV9 and TRBJ1-2, with 7 bases aligning to TRBD1. CDR1 is SGDLS and CDR2 is YYNGEE in the germline V gene. The CDR3 spans 14 residues. The J segment lost 4 bases and the V segment lost 7 bases, leaving 10 bases of the junction unmatched. Here the CDR3 DNA reads TGTGCCAGCTCTCCAGGGACAGCGTCCTATGGCTACACCTTC. It specifies CASSPGTASYGYTF.

The J gene is TRBJ1-4, the V gene TRBV7-9; 9 bases are a match to TRBD1. There are 14 residues in the CDR3. CDR1 is SEHNR, CDR2 FQNEAQ, per germline (reference sequence). Trimming cost V 4 bases and J 7 bases; bases outside gene matches: 4. CDR3 loop: CASSYRGPGEKLFF. CDR3 sequence (DNA): TGTGCCAGCAGCTACAGGGGGCCGGGTGAAAAACTGTTTTTT.

CDR3 protein: CASSLVGREQYF. The CDR3 region has the DNA TGCGCCAGCAGCTTGGTGGGGCGCGAGCAGTACTTC. This chain connects TRBV5-1 to TRBJ2-7, with TRBD1 as a possible D gene (5 bases). Germline V gene lookup returns CDR1 SGHRS and CDR2 YFSETQ. Trimming removed 0 bases from V and 6 bases from J, with 7 bases in between. CDR3 length equals 12 residues.

The V call is TRBV5-1, the J call TRBJ1-1, with D perhaps matching TRBD1 (6 bases). CDR1 and CDR2 (germline): SGHRS, YFSETQ. V lost 4 bases to trimming and J lost 4 bases, with 17 bases between them. There are 15 residues in the CDR3. The CDR3 DNA reads as TGCGCCAGCAGCCTAAAATACAGGGATCGCACTGAAGCTTTCTTT. It codes for CASSLKYRDRTEAFF.

The chain links TRBV27 to TRBJ1-1; 7 bases align to TRBD1. Trimming took 4 bases from V and 5 from J; bases not matched to a gene: 10. Germline lookup yields CDR1 MNHEY and CDR2 SMNVEV (reference sequence). The CDR3 sequence is 15 residues long. The CDR3 DNA reads as TGTGCCAGCAGTTCCATGGGGGCAGGGGGGACTGAAGCTTTCTTT. This gives the protein CASSSMGAGGTEAFF.

This chain uses TRBV30 with TRBJ2-5; 7 nucleotides agree with TRBD2. V trimming: 0 bases; J trimming: 4 bases; junction bases outside the gene matches: 11. CDR3 length: 16 amino acids. The V gene's germline CDR1 is GTSNPN and CDR2 SVGIG (reference sequence). CDR3 amino acids: CAWSVRVGGRRETQYF. The CDR3, as DNA: TGTGCCTGGAGTGTACGGGTAGGCGGGAGACGAGAGACCCAGTACTTC. The whole variable domain, filled in from reference TRBV30 and TRBJ2-5, reads SQTIHQWPATLVQPVGSPLSLECTVEGTSNPNLYWYRQAAGRGLQLLFYSVGIGQISSEVPQNLSASRPQDRQFILSSKKLLLSDSGFYLCAWSVRVGGRRETQYFGPGTRLLVL.

The chain joins TRBV5-6 to TRBJ2-3; 13 nucleotides align to TRBD2. The V and J ends lost 2 bases and 13 bases, in that order; junction bases with no gene match: 1. In germline, CDR1 is SGHDT, CDR2 YYEEEE. The length of the CDR3 is 12 residues. CDR3 sequence: CASSLGLAGEYF. The CDR3 DNA reads as TGTGCCAGCAGCTTAGGACTAGCGGGAGAGTATTTT.

This chain connects TRBV6-5 to TRBJ2-7; TRBD1 aligns across 8 bases. V was pared by 6 bases and J by 2 bases, with 6 bases of the junction left unmatched. This CDR3 spans 14 amino acids. The germline gives CDR1 MNHEY, CDR2 SVGAGI. The CDR3 here is CASSPGQAPYEQYF. CDR3 coding DNA: TGTGCCAGCAGCCCGGGACAGGCCCCCTACGAGCAGTACTTC.

J is TRBJ1-1 and V is TRBV9, with D possibly matching TRBD1 (5 bases). V was trimmed by 2 bases and J by 2 bases, leaving 13 bases between them. Germline-derived CDR1 and CDR2 are SGDLS and YYNGEE. The CDR3 is 15 residues long. The CDR3 is CASSVGITGNTEAFF. Written as DNA, the CDR3 is TGTGCCAGCAGCGTGGGAATAACAGGAAACACTGAAGCTTTCTTT. Combining the CDR3 with reference TRBV9 and TRBJ1-1 gives the whole variable domain DSGVTQTPKHLITATGQRVTLRCSPRSGDLSVYWYQQSLDQGLQFLIQYYNGEERAKGNILERFSAQQFPDLHSELNLSSLELGDSALYFCASSVGITGNTEAFFGQGTRLTVV.

V is TRBV29-1 and J is TRBJ2-7; tentative D call: TRBD1 (6 bases). The V and J ends lost 3 bases and 3 bases respectively, with 6 bases between them. CDR3 size: 11 residues. From germline, CDR1 is SQVTM and CDR2 ANQGSEA. The CDR3 sequence: CSVDRGYEQYF. The CDR3 DNA reads TGCAGCGTTGACAGGGGCTACGAGCAGTACTTC.

This chain uses TRBV7-6 with TRBJ2-2; 9 nucleotides agree with TRBD2. V lost 5 bases and J lost 0; bases outside the gene matches: 4. Germline V gene data show CDR1 as SGHVS and CDR2 as FNYEAQ. This CDR3 comprises 16 residues. CDR3 region: CASSPVAGANTGELFF. CDR3 nucleotides: TGTGCCAGCAGCCCGGTAGCGGGAGCGAACACCGGGGAGCTGTTTTTT.

Only a few counts were recorded for this clone. CDR3 DNA sequence: TGTGCCAGCAGTGTGCTTAGGGGCAGTTATGGCTACACCTTC. It translates to CASSVLRGSYGYTF. V gene TRBV2 combines with J gene TRBJ1-2, with D possibly matching TRBD1 (5 bases). Per germline, CDR1 SNHLY and CDR2 FYNNEI. With 4 bases removed from V and 5 bases from J, the gap between germline ends came to 14 bases. The CDR3 has 14 residues.

This chain uses TRBV5-1 with TRBJ2-3, with D hard to call. The CDR3 runs to 14 residues. V was shortened by 4 bases and J by 1 base, with 10 bases between the two germline ends. Germline V gene data show CDR1 as SGHRS and CDR2 as YFSETQ. The chain's CDR3 is CASSTIRGTDTQYF. The CDR3 region has the DNA TGCGCCAGCAGCACAATCCGGGGCACAGATACGCAGTATTTT.

The chain uses TRBV11-3 and TRBJ1-1; D is undetermined. The CDR3 has 15 amino acids. Germline CDR1 SGHNT, CDR2 YENEEA. Trimming cost V 0 bases and J 1 base, with 9 bases left between them. The CDR3 coding sequence is TGTGCCAGCAGCTTAGATCAACGAGAGAACACTGAAGCTTTCTTT. It specifies CASSLDQRENTEAFF.

This clone showed up just a few times. This chain uses TRBV5-4 with TRBJ2-7; a weak D match, TRBD2 (6 bases). V was cut by 4 bases and J by 4 bases, with 9 bases left in between. Germline loops: CDR1 SGHNT, CDR2 YYREEE (reference sequence). This CDR3 has 12 residues. The chain's CDR3 is CASSVGGYEQYF. The CDR3 nucleotides are TGTGCCAGCAGCGTCGGGGGATACGAGCAGTACTTC.

The chain combines TRBV28 with TRBJ1-5; D ambiguous. Germline V gives CDR1 MDHEN, CDR2 SYDVKM. The ends were cut back, 6 bases at V and 1 base at J, with 19 bases in the middle. The CDR3 is 17 amino acids. The CDR3 reads CASRPVGGRVSNQPQHF. The CDR3 DNA is TGTGCCAGCAGACCCGTCGGTGGCCGGGTCAGCAATCAGCCCCAGCATTTT.

The CDR3 is CASNRAGPGETQYF. As DNA, the CDR3 is TGTGCCAGCAACCGCGCGGGACCGGGGGAGACCCAGTACTTC. The chain employs TRBV6-6 and TRBJ2-5, with D maybe TRBD2 (6 bases). This CDR3 is built from 14 residues. V lost 7 bases to trimming and J lost 5 bases, with 17 bases between them. The germline V gene encodes CDR1 MNHNY and CDR2 SVGAGI (reference sequence).

V and J are TRBV6-6 and TRBJ2-5; tentatively, D is TRBD2 (6 bases). Germline-derived CDR1 and CDR2 are MNHNY and SVGAGI (reference sequence). Trimming removed 4 bases from V and 4 bases from J, with 10 bases in between. There are 13 residues in the CDR3. CDR3 sequence (DNA): TGTGCCAGCAGTTTAGCCGGGAGAGAGACCCAGTACTTC. Encoded protein: CASSLAGRETQYF.

This CDR3 is CASSPSTTVSNQPQHF. Written as DNA, the CDR3 is TGTGCCAGCTCACCTTCCACGACAGTTAGCAATCAGCCCCAGCATTTT. The chain is built from TRBV18 and TRBJ1-5; tentative D call: TRBD1 (5 bases). Per the germline V gene, CDR1 is KGHSH and CDR2 is LQKENI. This CDR3 is built from 16 residues. The V gene lost 3 bases and the J gene lost 0 bases, with 12 bases spanning the gap. The full variable domain, its missing parts supplied by reference TRBV18 and TRBJ1-5, is NAGVMQNPRHLVRRRGQEARLRCSPMKGHSHVYWYRQLPEEGLKFMVYLQKENIIDESGMPKERFSAEFPKEGPSILRIQQVVRGDSAAYFCASSPSTTVSNQPQHFGDGTRLSIL.

Regarding this clone: The sample carries other DNA sequences with the same CDR3. The V call is TRBV5-1, the J call TRBJ2-5; 15 positions agree with TRBD2. Germline V gene sequence: CDR1 SGHRS, CDR2 YFSETQ. This CDR3 has 17 residues. The V segment lost 3 bases and the J segment 0 bases; nucleotides outside the gene matches: 3. The chain's CDR3 is CASSSGLAGGNQETQYF. CDR3 sequence (DNA): TGCGCCAGCAGCTCCGGACTAGCGGGGGGGAACCAAGAGACCCAGTACTTC.